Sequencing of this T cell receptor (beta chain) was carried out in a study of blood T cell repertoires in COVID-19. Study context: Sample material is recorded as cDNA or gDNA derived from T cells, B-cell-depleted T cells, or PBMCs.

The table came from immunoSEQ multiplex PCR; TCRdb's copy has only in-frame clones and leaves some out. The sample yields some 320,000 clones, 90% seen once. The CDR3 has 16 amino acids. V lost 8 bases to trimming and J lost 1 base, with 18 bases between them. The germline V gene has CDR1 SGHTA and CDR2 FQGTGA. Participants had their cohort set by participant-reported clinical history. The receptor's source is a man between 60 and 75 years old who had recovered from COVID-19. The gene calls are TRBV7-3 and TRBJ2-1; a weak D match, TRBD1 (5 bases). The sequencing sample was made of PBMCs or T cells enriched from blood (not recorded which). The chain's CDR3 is CASSSEGAPSYNEQFF. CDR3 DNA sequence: TGTGCCAGCTCCTCCGAAGGGGCGCCGTCCTACAATGAGCAGTTCTTC.